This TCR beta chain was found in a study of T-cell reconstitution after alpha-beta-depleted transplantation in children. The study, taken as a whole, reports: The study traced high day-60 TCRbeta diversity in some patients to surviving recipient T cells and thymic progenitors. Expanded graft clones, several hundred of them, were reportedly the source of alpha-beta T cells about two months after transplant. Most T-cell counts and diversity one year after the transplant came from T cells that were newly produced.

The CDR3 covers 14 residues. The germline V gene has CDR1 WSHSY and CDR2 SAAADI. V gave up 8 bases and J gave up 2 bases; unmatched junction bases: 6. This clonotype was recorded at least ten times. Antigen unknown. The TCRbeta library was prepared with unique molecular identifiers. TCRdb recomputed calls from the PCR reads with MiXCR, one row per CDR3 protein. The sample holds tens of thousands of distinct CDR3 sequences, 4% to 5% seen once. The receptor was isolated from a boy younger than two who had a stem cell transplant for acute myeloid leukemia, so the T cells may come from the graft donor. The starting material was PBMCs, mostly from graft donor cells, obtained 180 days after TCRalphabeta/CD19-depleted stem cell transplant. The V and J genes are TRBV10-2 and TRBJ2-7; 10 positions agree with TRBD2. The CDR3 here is CASEAGGATYEQYF. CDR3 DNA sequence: TGCGCCAGCGAAGCGGGGGGGGCAACCTACGAGCAGTACTTC.